One sample yielded the 9 T cell receptor beta chains listed below, sequenced in a study of blood T cell repertoires in COVID-19. Profiled with immunoSEQ multiplex PCR; TCRdb holds only in-frame clones, not every one. The sample has 150,000 to 200,000 clones, roughly 80% seen once; the top ten hold 17%. The specimen was peripheral blood. Source of these receptors: a man aged 55 to 70 with active or convalescent COVID-19.

The CDR3 nucleotides are TGTGCCAGCAGCCGAGGACAGGGGAACAATGAGCAGTTCTTC. This encodes CASSRGQGNNEQFF. The V and J genes are TRBV5-4 and TRBJ2-1; 9 positions agree with TRBD1. Germline loops: CDR1 SGHNT, CDR2 YYREEE (reference sequence). This CDR3 is built from 14 residues. V shed 4 bases and J 5 bases; nucleotides not matched to a gene: 4. Full variable domain (remainder filled in from reference TRBV5-4 and TRBJ2-1): ETGVTQSPTHLIKTRGQQVTLRCSSQSGHNTVSWYQQALGQGPQFIFQYYREEENGRGNFPPRFSGLQFPNYSSELNVNALELDDSALYLCASSRGQGNNEQFFGPGTRLTVL.

The rearrangement uses TRBV4-3 and TRBJ2-2; 11 bases agree with TRBD1. Germline trimming cut 0 bases from V and 5 bases from J; bases unmatched to any gene: 8. The germline V gene has CDR1 LGHNA and CDR2 YSLEER. The CDR3 totals 18 residues. The CDR3: CASSQDIGQGAGTGELFF. In nucleotides, the CDR3 is TGCGCCAGCAGCCAAGATATAGGACAGGGGGCCGGGACCGGGGAGCTGTTTTTT.

The J gene is TRBJ2-7, the V gene TRBV10-3; 8 bases map to TRBD2. The V and J ends lost 4 bases and 1 base, in that order; junction bases with no gene match: 9. This CDR3 comprises 16 residues. Germline V lookup: CDR1 ENHRY, CDR2 SYGVKD. The CDR3 is CAISGSGTSGSYEQYF. As DNA, the CDR3 is TGTGCCATCAGTGGGTCGGGAACTAGCGGATCCTACGAGCAGTACTTC.

This clone was observed a few times. The J gene is TRBJ2-6, the V gene TRBV28; 8 bases line up with TRBD1. The CDR3 spans 18 residues. CDR1 and CDR2 from the germline V gene are MDHEN and SYDVKM. Unmatched junction bases numbered 12, after V lost 6 bases and J lost 2 bases. CDR3 sequence: CASRAWTGYSTGANVLTF. In DNA, the CDR3 is TGTGCCAGCAGAGCCTGGACAGGGTATTCAACTGGGGCCAACGTCCTGACTTTC. The complete variable domain, with remaining parts taken from reference TRBV28 and TRBJ2-6, reads DVKVTQSSRYLVKRTGEKVFLECVQDMDHENMFWYRQDPGLGLRLIYFSYDVKMKEKGDIPEGYSVSREKKERFSLILESASTNQTSMYLCASRAWTGYSTGANVLTFGAGSRLTVL.

The rearrangement uses TRBV18 and TRBJ1-4; possible D gene TRBD1, 5 bases. Germline CDR1 and CDR2: KGHSH and LQKENI. The CDR3 runs 15 residues. The germline V and J ends were trimmed by 1 base and 8 bases, with 14 bases remaining between them. In nucleotides, the CDR3 is TGTGCCAGCTCACCACGACAGTCTAACAGGGAAAAACTGTTTTTT. Its translation: CASSPRQSNREKLFF.

The CDR3 is CASRLAGGNEQFF. The CDR3 coding sequence is TGTGCCAGTAGGCTAGCGGGAGGTAATGAGCAGTTCTTC. The V call is TRBV19, the J call TRBJ2-1, with 11 bases fitting TRBD2. Germline assignment: CDR1 LNHDA and CDR2 SQIVND (reference sequence). V was pared by 6 bases and J by 7 bases, with 2 bases of the junction left unmatched. This CDR3 is 13 amino acids long.

J is TRBJ2-7 and V is TRBV19; tentatively, D is TRBD2 (7 bases). V was clipped by 9 bases and J by 2 bases, with 17 bases between them. This CDR3 region has 14 residues. From germline, CDR1 is LNHDA and CDR2 SQIVND (reference sequence). CDR3 coding DNA: TGTGCCAGGCCCTCGGGGGCGGGAGCCTACGAGCAGTACTTC. Amino acids: CARPSGAGAYEQYF.

This chain connects TRBV5-1 to TRBJ1-5; D call uncertain. The CDR3 is made up of 14 amino acids. Germline V lookup: CDR1 SGHRS, CDR2 YFSETQ. The V gene lost 4 bases and the J gene lost 2 bases, with 10 bases spanning the gap. CDR3 bases: TGCGCCAGCAGCCCGCTTCCGGGCAATCAGCCCCAGCATTTT. Its translation is CASSPLPGNQPQHF.

The rearrangement links TRBV27 to TRBJ1-5; the D is unclear. The CDR3 totals 11 residues. In germline, CDR1 is MNHEY, CDR2 SMNVEV (reference sequence). The chain's CDR3 is CERKSNQPQHF. CDR3 DNA: TGTGAGCGGAAGAGCAATCAGCCCCAGCATTTT.